The 22 T cell receptor beta chains in this list originate from one sample, sequenced in a study of blood T cell repertoires in COVID-19. The repertoire was sequenced with immunoSEQ multiplex PCR; TCRdb's copy has only in-frame clones and lacks some. The data hold 410,000 or so clones, with 89% observed a single time. Source material: peripheral blood. The source of these receptors is a woman in her thirties or forties with COVID-19, enrolled during active disease.

The J gene is TRBJ2-7, the V gene TRBV28; 8 bases are shared with TRBD1. Germline CDR1 MDHEN, CDR2 SYDVKM. The CDR3 is 15 amino acids. V shed 6 bases and J 2 bases; nucleotides not matched to a gene: 9. The CDR3 DNA reads as TGTGCCAGCAGCCAAATCAGGGGGCAGGCCTACGAGCAGTACTTC. Encoded protein: CASSQIRGQAYEQYF.

The chain links TRBV29-1 to TRBJ2-7; 8 nucleotides line up with TRBD2. The CDR3 runs to 14 residues. Losses at the gene ends were 5 bases for V and 3 bases for J; bases not matched to a gene: 9. The germline CDR1 and CDR2 sequences are SQVTM and ANQGSEA. The CDR3 DNA follows: TGCAGCGTTAATTACGATAGCGGGAACTACGAGCAGTACTTC. Translating gives CSVNYDSGNYEQYF.

The chain employs TRBV28 and TRBJ2-2, with 8 positions matching TRBD1. Losses at the gene ends were 1 base for V and 1 base for J; bases not matched to a gene: 2. Germline V gene lookup returns CDR1 MDHEN and CDR2 SYDVKM. This CDR3 is 16 amino acids long. DNA for the CDR3: TGTGCCAGCAGTTTATTACAGGGGGAGAACACCGGGGAGCTGTTTTTT. Protein product: CASSLLQGENTGELFF.

V is TRBV10-3 and J is TRBJ1-3; possibly TRBD1 for D (5 bases). Looked up from germline, CDR1 is ENHRY and CDR2 is SYGVKD. The germline V and J ends were trimmed by 5 bases and 0 bases, with 8 bases remaining between them. CDR3 size: 14 residues. In DNA form, the CDR3 reads TGTGCCATCAGTATCGACAGCTCTGGAAACACCATATATTTT. Translated, it gives CAISIDSSGNTIYF.

This chain links TRBV7-8 with TRBJ2-7; 7 positions match TRBD1. Trimming at V came to 5 bases and at J to 1 base, leaving 14 bases not matched to a gene. CDR1 and CDR2 from the germline V gene are SGHVS and FQNEAQ. The CDR3 has 17 amino acids. The CDR3 protein is CASSQGTEGHPSYEQYF. The CDR3 bases are TGTGCCAGCAGCCAAGGGACAGAAGGCCACCCTTCCTACGAGCAGTACTTC.

The chain employs TRBV27 and TRBJ2-7, with 8 bases that match TRBD1. Germline-derived CDR1 and CDR2 are MNHEY and SMNVEV (reference sequence). This CDR3 region has 13 residues. V lost 6 bases to trimming and J lost 1 base; unmatched junction nucleotides: 2. Here the CDR3 DNA reads TGTGCCAGCAGGCGGACAGGGTCCTACGAGCAGTACTTC. Translation: CASRRTGSYEQYF.

This chain joins TRBV11-2 and TRBJ2-2; D call uncertain. The CDR3 length is 16 residues. CDR1 is SGHAT, CDR2 FQNNGV, per germline. V lost 0 bases and J 6 bases, leaving 14 bases between the germline ends. The CDR3 loop is CASSLDGQALAGELFF. The DNA of the CDR3 is TGTGCCAGCAGCTTAGATGGCCAGGCCTTGGCCGGGGAGCTGTTTTTT.

For the CDR3, the DNA is TGTGCCAGTAGGGGCCCTGGAGGGGATCAGCCCCAGCATTTT. Protein: CASRGPGGDQPQHF. The chain has TRBV19 and TRBJ1-5, with a weak D call TRBD1 (5 bases). Germline-derived CDR1 and CDR2 are LNHDA and SQIVND (reference sequence). V was trimmed by 6 bases and J by 5 bases, leaving 14 bases between them. The CDR3 covers 14 residues.

The chain combines TRBV27 with TRBJ2-7, with D unresolved. This CDR3 is built from 13 residues. Germline V gene sequence: CDR1 MNHEY, CDR2 SMNVEV (reference sequence). Trimming took 3 bases from V and 1 from J, leaving 7 bases between them. CDR3 residues: CASSFVESYEQYF. In nucleotides, the CDR3 is TGTGCCAGCAGTTTCGTAGAGTCCTACGAGCAGTACTTC.

The V gene is TRBV28, the J gene TRBJ1-3; 7 bases match TRBD1. This CDR3 spans 16 amino acids. CDR1 is MDHEN and CDR2 is SYDVKM in the germline V gene. J lost 0 bases, V lost 2 bases, and 4 bases had no gene match. The CDR3 protein is CASSLGQVLSGNTIYF. The CDR3 nucleotides read TGTGCCAGCAGTTTAGGACAGGTCCTCTCTGGAAACACCATATATTTT.

J is TRBJ2-1 and V is TRBV6-5; 8 nucleotides agree with TRBD1. CDR1 is MNHEY, CDR2 SVGAGI, per germline. This CDR3 comprises 12 residues. V gave up 11 bases and J gave up 5 bases; unmatched junction bases: 5. CDR3: CASNRGDNEQFF. The CDR3 bases are TGTGCCTCAAACAGGGGGGACAATGAGCAGTTCTTC.

The chain has TRBV7-8 and TRBJ2-7; TRBD1 agrees at 8 bases. This CDR3 spans 13 amino acids. J lost 12 bases, V lost 1 base, and 8 bases had no gene match. Germline lookup yields CDR1 SGHVS and CDR2 FQNEAQ. CDR3 amino acids: CASSLEQGGSWYF. For the CDR3, the DNA is TGTGCCAGCAGCTTAGAACAGGGGGGTTCATGGTACTTC.

The chain links TRBV7-3 to TRBJ2-1; perhaps TRBD2 as D (6 bases). This CDR3 comprises 14 residues. The V end lost 6 bases, the J end lost 2 bases, and 11 bases lay between the germline ends. Germline values: CDR1 SGHTA, CDR2 FQGTGA. The CDR3 sequence: CASSSGTPYNEQFF. CDR3 sequence (DNA): TGTGCCAGCAGTTCCGGGACTCCCTACAATGAGCAGTTCTTC.

The chain joins TRBV28 to TRBJ2-5; 10 nucleotides align to TRBD1. The CDR3 length is 15 residues. Trimming took 6 bases from V and 4 from J; bases not matched to a gene: 8. In germline, CDR1 is MDHEN, CDR2 SYDVKM. This chain's CDR3 is CASRTGGAFGETQYF. The CDR3 DNA reads TGTGCCAGCAGGACAGGGGGCGCTTTCGGAGAGACCCAGTACTTC.

This chain uses TRBV11-1 with TRBJ2-2, with 10 positions matching TRBD1. Trimming took 5 bases from V and 8 from J; bases not matched to a gene: 8. Germline V CDR1 and CDR2: SGHAT, FQDESV (reference sequence). This CDR3 is built from 15 residues. CDR3 coding DNA: TGTGCCAGCAGCACCGGGACAGGGGCCACAGGGGAGCTGTTTTTT. The encoded protein is CASSTGTGATGELFF.

The chain joins TRBV28 to TRBJ2-5; 8 positions agree with TRBD1. Germline trimming cut 0 bases from V and 7 bases from J; bases unmatched to any gene: 16. The CDR3 has 18 amino acids. Germline assignment: CDR1 MDHEN and CDR2 SYDVKM. Here the CDR3 reads CASSLWAEGGQGRGTQYF. The CDR3, as DNA: TGTGCCAGCAGTTTATGGGCTGAAGGTGGACAGGGCCGGGGGACCCAGTACTTC.

The chain links TRBV6-1 to TRBJ2-2; possible D gene TRBD1, 6 bases. Germline V gene sequence: CDR1 MNHNS, CDR2 SASEGT. CDR3 size: 16 residues. The V end was cut by 2 bases, the J end by 5 bases, with 15 bases between. As DNA, the CDR3 is TGTGCCAGCAGTGAATGGCGACAGGTTTCGACCGGGGAGCTGTTTTTT. Its protein is CASSEWRQVSTGELFF.

This rearrangement joins TRBV6-5 to TRBJ2-7; D might be TRBD1 (6 bases). Germline V gives CDR1 MNHEY, CDR2 SVGAGI. The CDR3 extends over 15 amino acids. V lost 5 bases to trimming and J lost 3 bases, with 17 bases between them. CDR3 amino acids: CASSPTGGRSYEQYF. CDR3 nucleotides: TGTGCCAGCAGTCCGACAGGAGGAAGGAGCTACGAGCAGTACTTC.

The gene calls are TRBV12-5 and TRBJ1-5; a possible D gene is TRBD1 (5 bases). Trimming took 0 bases from V and 7 from J, leaving 19 bases between them. The CDR3 totals 17 residues. The germline CDR1 and CDR2 sequences are LGHNT and FRNRAP. In DNA, the CDR3 is TGTGCTAGTGGTTTGGTACTCGGGCAGGGCTCTACGCAGCCCCAGCATTTT. Amino acids: CASGLVLGQGSTQPQHF.

The gene calls are TRBV9 and TRBJ1-2, with 10 bases fitting TRBD1. V was clipped by 4 bases and J by 2 bases; unmatched bases: 8. The CDR3 has 16 residues. Germline CDR1 is SGDLS and CDR2 is YYNGEE. The CDR3 coding sequence is TGTGCCAGCAGCACCGACAGGGGGCGGCCAAACTATGGCTACACCTTC. Translation gives CASSTDRGRPNYGYTF.

This clone was observed a single time. The chain links TRBV19 to TRBJ1-1, with TRBD1 matching 7 bases. The CDR3 has 19 amino acids. Trimming removed 5 bases from V and 2 bases from J; junction bases left unmatched: 20. Germline V gene sequence: CDR1 LNHDA, CDR2 SQIVND (reference sequence). The DNA for the CDR3 is TGTGCCAGTAGTGTACTCCCCCCCATCTCGACAGGGAAAAACACTGAAGCTTTCTTT. Residues: CASSVLPPISTGKNTEAFF.

This sequence joins TRBV30 and TRBJ1-2; 7 nucleotides match TRBD1. This CDR3 is 15 amino acids long. J was trimmed by 4 bases and V by 6 bases; bases with no gene match: 14. The germline CDR1 and CDR2 sequences are GTSNPN and SVGIG (reference sequence). The CDR3 DNA reads as TGTGCCTGCCGCCCGGACAGGAGGAGCTCCTATGGCTACACCTTC. Protein: CACRPDRRSSYGYTF.